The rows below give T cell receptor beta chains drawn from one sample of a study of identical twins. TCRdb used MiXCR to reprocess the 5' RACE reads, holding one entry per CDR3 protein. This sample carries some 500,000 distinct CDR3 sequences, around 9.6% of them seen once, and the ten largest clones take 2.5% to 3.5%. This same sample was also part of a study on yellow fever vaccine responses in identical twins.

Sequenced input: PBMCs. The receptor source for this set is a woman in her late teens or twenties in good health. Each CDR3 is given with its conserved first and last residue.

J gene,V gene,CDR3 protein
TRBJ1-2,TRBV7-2,CASSWDRSEGYTF
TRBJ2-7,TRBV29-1,CSVASGYEQYF
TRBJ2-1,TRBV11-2,CASSHTRLAAYNEQFF
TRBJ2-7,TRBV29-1,CSVLQDRGEQYF
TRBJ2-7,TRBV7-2,CASSLVPSPYEQYF
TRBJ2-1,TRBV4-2,CASSQGLRSSYNEQFF
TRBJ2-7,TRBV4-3,CASSQGARSALYEQYF
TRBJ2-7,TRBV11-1,CASRTQGTSGSRGISYEQYF
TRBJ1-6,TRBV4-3,CASSQGGGRVSPLHF
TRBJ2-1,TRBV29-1,CSVDHRREGANEQFF
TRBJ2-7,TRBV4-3,CASSQDRAGEYEQYF
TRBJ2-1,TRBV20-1,CSARGLVRGNEQFF
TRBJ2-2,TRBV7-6,CASSSLLGGATNTGELFF
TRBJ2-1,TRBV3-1,CASSLSGIPSYNEQFF
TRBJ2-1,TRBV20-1,CSARDQYQPPHEQFF
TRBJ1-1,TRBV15,CATMKVLSTEAFF
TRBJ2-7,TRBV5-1,CASSLGPMTDSSYEQYF
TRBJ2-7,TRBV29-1,CSVEVKDSYYEQYF
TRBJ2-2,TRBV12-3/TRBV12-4,CASSLRGQGELFF
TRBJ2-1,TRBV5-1,CASSLAGSFNEQFF
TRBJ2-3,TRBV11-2,CASSGPPGDTQYF
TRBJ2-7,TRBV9,CASSVGTRSHEQYF
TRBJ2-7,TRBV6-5,CASSSKTSGRDEQYF
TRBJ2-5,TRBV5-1,CASSFNRGWETQYF
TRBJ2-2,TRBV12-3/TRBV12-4,CASSRGTGTGELFF
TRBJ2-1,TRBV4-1,CASSLDLAEIYNEQFF
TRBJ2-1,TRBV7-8,CASSSSGDWHEQFF
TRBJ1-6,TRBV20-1,CSARVTNSPLHF
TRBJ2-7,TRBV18,CASSPRQGDYEQYF
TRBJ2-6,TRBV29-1,CSVAGSGANVLTF
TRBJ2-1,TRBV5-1,CASSSQTPSSYNEQFF
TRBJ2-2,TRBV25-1,CASSGKTGELFF
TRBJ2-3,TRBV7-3,CASSLRPGTDTQYF
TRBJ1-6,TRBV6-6,CASSYVVSPLHF
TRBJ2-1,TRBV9,CASSSRAGGGYNEQFF
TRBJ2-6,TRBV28,CASSLSRSSGANVLTF
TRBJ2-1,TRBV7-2,CASSLALFSEFEQFF
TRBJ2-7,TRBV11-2,CASSNRPYEQYF
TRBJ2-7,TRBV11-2,CASSLGGEEYF
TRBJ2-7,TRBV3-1,CASSSRQGAYEQYF
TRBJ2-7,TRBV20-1,CSAKNRHVLYEQYF
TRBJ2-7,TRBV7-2,CASSTRQGASVEQYF
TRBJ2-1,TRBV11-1,CASSPRARQGRGFNEQFF
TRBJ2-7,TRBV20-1,CSAATPSGGIYEQYF
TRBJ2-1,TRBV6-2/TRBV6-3,CASSYALDLYNEQFF
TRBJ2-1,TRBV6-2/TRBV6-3,CASSRLGAAGGNEQFF
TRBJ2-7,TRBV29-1,CSVVGGGFSYEQYF
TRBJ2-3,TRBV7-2,CASSLLPRDTQYF
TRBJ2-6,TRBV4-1,CASSQDLYVTNRGQSGANVLTF
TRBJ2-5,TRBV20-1,CSAQKGTERVQETQYF
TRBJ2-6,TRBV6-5,CASSYRDRGLGANVLTF
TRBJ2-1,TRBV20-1,CSASLNREVYEQFF
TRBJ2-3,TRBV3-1,CASSQGGSGDTQYF
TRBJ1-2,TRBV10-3,CAISELKGDRANYGYTF
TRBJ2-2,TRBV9,CASSMSLGTGNTGELFF
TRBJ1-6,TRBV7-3,CASSSDRRNSPLHF